These 17 T cell receptor beta chains came from one sample sequenced in a study of graft-versus-host responses after intestinal transplantation. Their antigens remain unidentified. Here immunoSEQ multiplex PCR was the method, and the copy in TCRdb shows in-frame clones only, minus some. The data hold roughly 130,000 clones, with 85% to 95% observed a single time. The sequencing used unstimulated CD4+ T cells sorted from spleen or lymph node cells, collected before intestinal transplant. These receptor sequences come from a human donor who received an intestinal transplant.

This chain uses TRBV7-2 with TRBJ2-7, with D maybe TRBD1 (6 bases). Germline V CDR1 and CDR2: SGHTA, FQGNSA. The V end lost 5 bases, the J end lost 2 bases, and 13 bases lay between the germline ends. CDR3 length: 14 amino acids. The CDR3 DNA reads as TGTGCCAGCAGCCTCAGGACAGATACCTACGAGCAGTACTTC. This gives the protein CASSLRTDTYEQYF. Full variable domain (missing parts from reference TRBV7-2 and TRBJ2-7): GAGVSQSPSNKVTEKGKDVELRCDPISGHTALYWYRQSLGQGLEFLIYFQGNSAPDKSGLPSDRFSAERTGGSVSTLTIQRTQQEDSAVYLCASSLRTDTYEQYFGPGTRLTVT.

The chain joins TRBV27 to TRBJ2-5; a weak D match, TRBD1 (6 bases). The CDR3 spans 14 residues. Germline loops: CDR1 MNHEY, CDR2 SMNVEV (reference sequence). V was trimmed by 5 bases and J by 9 bases, leaving 19 bases between them. The DNA for the CDR3 is TGTGCCAGCAGTCTGGGGACACCCCCGAAGGCCCAGTACTTC. Translated: CASSLGTPPKAQYF.

CDR3 bases: TGTGCCAGTAGTATGGGCCCCTACAATGAGCAGTTCTTC. This gives the protein CASSMGPYNEQFF. The V gene is TRBV19, the J gene TRBJ2-1; D gene uncertain. CDR3 size: 13 residues. Germline CDR1 reads LNHDA; CDR2 reads SQIVND (reference sequence). V was trimmed by 3 bases and J by 2 bases, leaving 5 bases between them. The entire variable domain, with the rest obtained from reference TRBV19 and TRBJ2-1, is as follows: DGGITQSPKYLFRKEGQNVTLSCEQNLNHDAMYWYRQDPGQGLRLIYYSQIVNDFQKGDIAEGYSVSREKKESFPLTVTSAQKNPTAFYLCASSMGPYNEQFFGPGTRLTVL.

V gene TRBV14 combines with J gene TRBJ1-5; D not resolved. Deletions cut 4 bases from V and 7 bases from J, with 8 bases between. Germline V gene sequence: CDR1 SGHDN, CDR2 FVKESK. CDR3 length: 12 amino acids. In nucleotides, the CDR3 is TGTGCCAGCAGCCTCGGTGGGCAGCCCCAGCATTTT. Protein sequence: CASSLGGQPQHF.

J is TRBJ2-1 and V is TRBV5-1; 10 bases agree with TRBD2. After removal of 2 bases from V and 7 bases from J, the junction contained 6 bases not matched to a gene. The CDR3 runs to 15 residues. Germline assignment: CDR1 SGHRS and CDR2 YFSETQ. CDR3 sequence: CASSFSGRADNEQFF. CDR3 sequence (DNA): TGCGCCAGCAGCTTCAGCGGGAGGGCCGATAATGAGCAGTTCTTC.

Written as DNA, the CDR3 is TGTGCCAGTAGTATAGCAGGACAGCCTGGAAACACCATATATTTT. Encoded protein: CASSIAGQPGNTIYF. The chain recombines TRBV19 with TRBJ1-3; D is possibly TRBD1 (6 bases). Per germline, CDR1 LNHDA and CDR2 SQIVND (reference sequence). The CDR3 loop spans 15 amino acids. V was pared by 1 base and J by 2 bases, with 9 bases between. The full variable domain, completed using reference TRBV19 and TRBJ1-3, is DGGITQSPKYLFRKEGQNVTLSCEQNLNHDAMYWYRQDPGQGLRLIYYSQIVNDFQKGDIAEGYSVSREKKESFPLTVTSAQKNPTAFYLCASSIAGQPGNTIYFGEGSWLTVV.

This clone was observed once. The chain employs TRBV19 and TRBJ2-7, with TRBD2 matching 11 bases. From germline, CDR1 is LNHDA and CDR2 SQIVND (reference sequence). With V trimmed by 3 bases and J by 9 bases, 25 bases remained unmatched. This CDR3 spans 20 amino acids. The CDR3 protein is CASSIAGTGPGLAGPGGQYF. Written as DNA, the CDR3 is TGTGCCAGTAGTATTGCCGGGACAGGGCCCGGACTAGCGGGTCCAGGGGGGCAGTACTTC.

The genes are TRBV7-2 and TRBJ2-7; no clear D. V dropped 3 bases and J dropped 2 bases, with 8 bases sitting between them. Germline CDR1 and CDR2: SGHTA and FQGNSA. This CDR3 has 13 residues. In DNA form, the CDR3 reads TGTGCCAGCAGCTTTGACTTTCCCTACGAGCAGTACTTC. Its translation is CASSFDFPYEQYF.

The chain carries TRBV30 and TRBJ2-1, with D unresolved. Trimming left V 0 bases short and J 1 base short, with 10 bases between. From germline, CDR1 is GTSNPN and CDR2 SVGIG (reference sequence). The CDR3 runs to 15 residues. CDR3 in DNA: TGTGCCTGGAGTGTACTGATTGTGTCCTACAATGAGCAGTTCTTC. This translates into CAWSVLIVSYNEQFF.

The rearrangement uses TRBV30 and TRBJ2-2; D ambiguous. V lost 0 bases and J lost 8, with 4 bases in between. The germline V gene has CDR1 GTSNPN and CDR2 SVGIG (reference sequence). CDR3 length: 11 amino acids. The CDR3 DNA is TGTGCCTGGAGTGTAGGGGGGGAGCTGTTTTTT. Amino acid sequence: CAWSVGGELFF. Filled out from reference TRBV30 and TRBJ2-2, the complete variable domain reads SQTIHQWPATLVQPVGSPLSLECTVEGTSNPNLYWYRQAAGRGLQLLFYSVGIGQISSEVPQNLSASRPQDRQFILSSKKLLLSDSGFYLCAWSVGGELFFGEGSRLTVL.

This clone was picked up one time. The chain couples TRBV4-1 to TRBJ2-5; D is ambiguous. Germline-derived CDR1 and CDR2 are MGHRA and YSYEKL. Trimming took 4 bases from V and 1 from J, leaving 16 bases between them. The CDR3 is 16 residues long. The CDR3 region is CASSRDSGKLQETQYF. CDR3 nucleotides: TGCGCCAGCAGCCGAGATAGTGGGAAACTCCAAGAGACCCAGTACTTC.

This chain connects TRBV28 to TRBJ1-5; D is unresolved. Germline-derived CDR1 and CDR2 are MDHEN and SYDVKM. This CDR3 contains 15 residues. The ends were cut back, 3 bases at V and 3 bases at J, with 12 bases in the middle. CDR3 residues: CASSLIPGVNQPQHF. CDR3 nucleotides: TGTGCCAGCAGTTTGATTCCCGGTGTCAATCAGCCCCAGCATTTT.

This chain joins TRBV6-1 and TRBJ1-5; D is uncertain. The CDR3 is 14 residues long. CDR1 is MNHNS and CDR2 is SASEGT in the germline V gene. The V end lost 1 base, the J end lost 7 bases, and 11 bases lay between the germline ends. In nucleotides, the CDR3 is TGTGCCAGCAGTGAAGAGACAACGGGGCAGCCCCAGCATTTT. Its protein product is CASSEETTGQPQHF.

CDR3 sequence: CASRQGATFWEQYF. The DNA of the CDR3 is TGTGCCAGCAGGCAGGGGGCTACCTTTTGGGAGCAGTACTTC. The V call is TRBV6-1, the J call TRBJ2-7; 8 nucleotides align to TRBD1. The CDR3 is 14 amino acids. The trim removed 6 bases at V and 7 bases at J, leaving 11 bases unmatched. Germline values: CDR1 MNHNS, CDR2 SASEGT.

The chain recombines TRBV7-8 with TRBJ2-1; D call uncertain. Trimming shortened V by 5 bases and J by 8 bases, and 13 bases separated the two germline ends. The CDR3 is 13 amino acids. Germline V gene sequence: CDR1 SGHVS, CDR2 FQNEAQ. Here the CDR3 reads CASSLNLPDEQFF. CDR3 sequence (DNA): TGTGCCAGCAGCCTTAATCTTCCCGATGAGCAGTTCTTC. The variable domain in full, with the rest retrieved from reference TRBV7-8 and TRBJ2-1, is GAGVSQSPRYKVAKRGQDVALRCDPISGHVSLFWYQQALGQGPEFLTYFQNEAQLDKSGLPSDRFFAERPEGSVSTLKIQRTQQEDSAVYLCASSLNLPDEQFFGPGTRLTVL.

This clone was detected once. The chain carries TRBV28 and TRBJ2-7, with 7 positions matching TRBD1. Germline V gene lookup returns CDR1 MDHEN and CDR2 SYDVKM. The CDR3 length is 14 residues. Unmatched junction bases numbered 9, after V lost 6 bases and J lost 4 bases. The DNA of the CDR3 is TGTGCCAGCAGAGATCGGGGACAGTTATACGAGCAGTACTTC. It is translated as CASRDRGQLYEQYF.

This clone was counted a few times. The genes are TRBV18 and TRBJ1-4; D unclear. Germline values: CDR1 KGHSH, CDR2 LQKENI. V lost 2 bases and J 7 bases, leaving 11 bases between the germline ends. The CDR3 runs to 14 residues. This CDR3 reads CASSPDSVIEKLFF. In DNA form, the CDR3 reads TGTGCCAGCTCACCAGATTCAGTTATTGAAAAACTGTTTTTT.